Each of the 3 T cell receptor beta chains below was sequenced from the same sample in a study of T cells in Graves' hyperthyroidism and ophthalmopathy. TCR beta CDR3 sequences were amplified from RNA transcripts. First-round RT-PCR with HTBI primers amplified the TCR CDR3 region. MiXCR, applied by TCRdb to the multiplex PCR reads, yields one record per CDR3 protein. There are 400,000 to 500,000 distinct CDR3 sequences in the sample; about an eighth occur only once, and about 5% lies in the top ten. Sequencing was carried out using blood. Every receptor here comes from a woman between 18 and 29 years old with Graves' hyperthyroidism.

This clonotype was seen many times. CDR3 amino acids: CASSSSTGTGSNTGELFF. DNA of the CDR3: TGTGCCAGCAGCTCTTCAACCGGGACAGGATCGAACACCGGGGAGCTGTTTTTT. The V and J genes are TRBV7-9 and TRBJ2-2, with 8 bases fitting TRBD1. The junction had 10 bases not matched to a gene; V was cut back by 4 bases and J by 0 bases. The CDR3 covers 18 residues. Germline V CDR1 and CDR2: SEHNR, FQNEAQ (reference sequence).

The J gene is TRBJ2-6, the V gene TRBV6-9; the D gene is possibly TRBD2 (6 bases). CDR3 size: 17 residues. Germline CDR1 and CDR2: MNHGY and SVAAGI. Trimming took 3 bases from V and 2 from J, leaving 14 bases between them. Here the CDR3 reads CASSYFGGNPGANVLTF. DNA of the CDR3: TGTGCCAGCAGTTACTTCGGGGGTAACCCTGGGGCCAACGTCCTGACTTTC.

This clonotype occurred many times. The chain is built from TRBV3-1 and TRBJ2-1; TRBD2 might be the D (5 bases). Looked up from germline, CDR1 is LGHDT and CDR2 is YNNKEL (reference sequence). The V end was cut by 2 bases, the J end by 8 bases, with 13 bases between. The CDR3 has 14 amino acids. CDR3 in amino acids: CASSQSTSNYEQFF. CDR3 nucleotides: TGTGCCAGCAGCCAATCCACTAGTAACTATGAGCAGTTCTTC.